The 24 T cell receptor beta chains in this list originate from one sample, sequenced in a study of PD-1 blockade in classical Hodgkin lymphoma. The data were produced by immunoSEQ multiplex PCR, yet TCRdb's version contains in-frame clones alone and is incomplete. This table has around 43,000 clones, approximately 90% appearing once. Regarding time point: newly diagnosed, previously untreated cHL patient sample. The sequencing sample was made of peripheral blood mononuclear cells (PBMCs). Receptor source: a human donor with classical Hodgkin lymphoma.

The V call is TRBV5-1, the J call TRBJ2-1, with no clear D. The ends were cut back, 2 bases at V and 4 bases at J, with 10 bases in the middle. The V gene's germline CDR1 is SGHRS and CDR2 YFSETQ. The length of the CDR3 is 14 residues. In DNA, the CDR3 is TGCGCCAGCAGCTTAGTGAACTTGTACAATGAGCAGTTCTTC. This codes for CASSLVNLYNEQFF.

J is TRBJ2-7 and V is TRBV7-9; D might be TRBD1 (6 bases). This CDR3 is 14 amino acids long. V was shortened by 5 bases and J by 0 bases, with 11 bases between the two germline ends. Germline V gene lookup returns CDR1 SEHNR and CDR2 FQNEAQ (reference sequence). The CDR3 loop reads CASSPGQNSYEQYF. The CDR3 DNA is TGTGCCAGCAGCCCCGGACAGAACTCCTACGAGCAGTACTTC.

CDR3 region: CASGLAGGPSEQFF. CDR3 DNA sequence: TGTGCCAGCGGATTAGCGGGAGGGCCGAGTGAGCAGTTCTTC. The chain couples TRBV27 to TRBJ2-1; 11 nucleotides align to TRBD2. Germline lookup yields CDR1 MNHEY and CDR2 SMNVEV (reference sequence). The CDR3 length is 14 residues. V gave up 8 bases and J gave up 9 bases; unmatched junction bases: 9.

The V and J genes are TRBV5-1 and TRBJ1-1, with D unclear. CDR1 is SGHRS, CDR2 YFSETQ, per germline. The V end lost 4 bases, the J end lost 1 base, and 11 bases lay between the germline ends. This CDR3 has 14 amino acids. CDR3 sequence: CASSPAATNTEAFF. CDR3 nucleotide sequence: TGCGCCAGCAGCCCAGCGGCGACGAACACTGAAGCTTTCTTT. Looking up the rest from reference TRBV5-1 and TRBJ1-1 gives the full variable domain: KAGVTQTPRYLIKTRGQQVTLSCSPISGHRSVSWYQQTPGQGLQFLFEYFSETQRNKGNFPGRFSGRQFSNSRSEMNVSTLELGDSALYLCASSPAATNTEAFFGQGTRLTVV.

The chain joins TRBV10-3 to TRBJ1-2, with TRBD1 matching over 12 bases. The V and J ends lost 3 bases and 4 bases, in that order; junction bases with no gene match: 6. This CDR3 comprises 16 residues. CDR1 and CDR2 from the germline V gene are ENHRY and SYGVKD. The CDR3 is CAISDGTGGLPYGYTF. The CDR3 DNA reads TGTGCCATCAGTGACGGGACAGGGGGCCTCCCCTATGGCTACACCTTC.

This chain uses TRBV7-9 with TRBJ2-1, with D unclear. V was pared by 6 bases and J by 10 bases, with 19 bases between. The CDR3 is 14 residues long. Per germline, CDR1 SEHNR and CDR2 FQNEAQ (reference sequence). The CDR3 spells CASSLSEKIQEQFF. CDR3 DNA: TGTGCCAGCAGTCTATCCGAAAAGATCCAGGAGCAGTTCTTC.

This clone is a singleton in its sample. V gene TRBV28 combines with J gene TRBJ2-6; no clear D. This CDR3 region has 15 residues. Per germline, CDR1 MDHEN and CDR2 SYDVKM. The V end lost 2 bases, the J end lost 2 bases, and 7 bases lay between the germline ends. The CDR3 DNA sequence: TGTGCCAGCAGTTTAACGGAAACTGGGGCCAACGTCCTGACTTTC. This translates into CASSLTETGANVLTF.

The chain links TRBV27 to TRBJ2-1, with a weak D call TRBD2 (5 bases). CDR1 and CDR2 (germline): MNHEY, SMNVEV (reference sequence). The CDR3 runs 14 residues. V lost 0 bases and J 8 bases, leaving 11 bases between the germline ends. The CDR3 reads CASSLSGLPHEQFF. In DNA form, the CDR3 reads TGTGCCAGCAGTTTATCAGGACTCCCCCATGAGCAGTTCTTC.

The CDR3 nucleotides are TGTGCCATCAGCGGGGATCCGGGCTATGGCTACACCTTC. Its protein product is CAISGDPGYGYTF. This rearrangement joins TRBV10-3 to TRBJ1-2, with D uncertain. CDR3 length: 13 residues. Germline V gene sequence: CDR1 ENHRY, CDR2 SYGVKD. V gave up 6 bases and J gave up 4 bases, with 12 bases separating them.

The rearrangement links TRBV15 to TRBJ2-6; D not resolved. Germline V lookup: CDR1 LNHNV, CDR2 YYDKDF (reference sequence). The CDR3 consists of 16 residues. V was pared by 5 bases and J by 0 bases, with 11 bases between. This CDR3 reads CATSSDAASGANVLTF. The DNA for the CDR3 is TGTGCCACCAGCTCAGACGCGGCCTCTGGGGCCAACGTCCTGACTTTC.

The rearrangement uses TRBV13 and TRBJ1-4; a weak D match, TRBD1 (6 bases). Germline assignment: CDR1 PRHDT and CDR2 FYEKMQ (reference sequence). V was trimmed by 0 bases and J by 16 bases, leaving 15 bases between them. This CDR3 contains 13 residues. The CDR3 DNA is TGTGCCAGCAGCTTAGGCATCAGGGGAGGATGGTTTTTT. Its protein is CASSLGIRGGWFF. The full variable domain, completed using reference TRBV13 and TRBJ1-4, is AAGVIQSPRHLIKEKRETATLKCYPIPRHDTVYWYQQGPGQDPQFLISFYEKMQSDKGSIPDRFSAQQFSDYHSELNMSSLELGDSALYFCASSLGIRGGWFFGSGTQLSVL.

The chain links TRBV11-2 to TRBJ2-5, with D unclear. The J call may be mistaken, given a closer DNA end match to TRBJ2-7. The CDR3 runs 10 residues. Looked up from germline, CDR1 is SGHAT and CDR2 is FQNNGV. As DNA, the CDR3 is TGTGCCAGCAGGGACTACGAGCAGTACTTC. Translation: CASRDYEQYF.

The chain carries TRBV5-1 and TRBJ1-1; no firm D call. The CDR3 is 13 residues long. Trimming pared 4 bases from V and 1 base from J, leaving 8 bases between. Germline V lookup: CDR1 SGHRS, CDR2 YFSETQ. The CDR3 coding sequence is TGCGCCAGCAGCGCCCTAGGGAACACTGAAGCTTTCTTT. Amino acids: CASSALGNTEAFF.

The V call is TRBV14, the J call TRBJ1-1; D gene unclear. CDR3 size: 13 residues. The V end was cut by 0 bases, the J end by 4 bases, with 6 bases between. Germline-derived CDR1 and CDR2 are SGHDN and FVKESK. The DNA of the CDR3 is TGTGCCAGCAGCCAAGATTTCATCACTGAAGCTTTCTTT. Translated: CASSQDFITEAFF.

Note on this clone: Distinct nucleotide sequences in the sample also encode this CDR3. The CDR3 spells CASSLAGGSYNEQFF. The CDR3 coding sequence is TGTGCCAGCAGCTTAGCAGGCGGGAGCTACAATGAGCAGTTCTTC. The J gene is TRBJ2-1, the V gene TRBV11-2; 7 bases match TRBD2. CDR1 is SGHAT and CDR2 is FQNNGV in the germline V gene. The junction had 3 bases not matched to a gene; V was cut back by 1 base and J by 3 bases. The CDR3 length is 15 residues.

This clone has a single count. V usage is TRBV2 and J usage is TRBJ2-1; 9 bases align to TRBD2. Germline V gene data show CDR1 as SNHLY and CDR2 as FYNNEI. V was clipped by 4 bases and J by 4 bases; unmatched bases: 8. The CDR3 loop spans 16 amino acids. The CDR3 region is CASSGKDSGRYNEQFF. The CDR3, as DNA: TGTGCCAGCAGTGGAAAGGATAGCGGGAGATACAATGAGCAGTTCTTC.

V and J are TRBV7-9 and TRBJ1-1; D is ambiguous. This CDR3 comprises 14 residues. Germline-derived CDR1 and CDR2 are SEHNR and FQNEAQ (reference sequence). The V and J ends lost 1 base and 4 bases respectively, with 10 bases between them. The chain's CDR3 is CASSLEGYSTEAFF. The CDR3 bases are TGTGCCAGCAGCTTAGAAGGGTATAGCACTGAAGCTTTCTTT.

The genes are TRBV5-6 and TRBJ1-1; D is unresolved. V was shortened by 0 bases and J by 4 bases, with 13 bases between the two germline ends. This CDR3 comprises 15 residues. The germline gives CDR1 SGHDT, CDR2 YYEEEE. The CDR3 coding sequence is TGTGCCAGCAGCTTGGAAAGGCTCCGGGGCACTGAAGCTTTCTTT. It is translated as CASSLERLRGTEAFF.

V gene TRBV27 combines with J gene TRBJ1-1; D unresolved. The ends were cut back, 5 bases at V and 3 bases at J, with 19 bases in the middle. Germline V lookup: CDR1 MNHEY, CDR2 SMNVEV (reference sequence). The CDR3 loop spans 16 amino acids. The CDR3 spells CASSRPVLGSHTEAFF. The DNA of the CDR3 is TGTGCCAGCAGTCGGCCGGTCTTGGGGTCCCACACTGAAGCTTTCTTT.

CDR3 DNA: TGTGCCAGTAGTACCGGGTTGAACACTGAAGCTTTCTTT. It translates to CASSTGLNTEAFF. The chain carries TRBV19 and TRBJ1-1; D unresolved. The CDR3 loop spans 13 amino acids. With 4 bases removed from V and 0 bases from J, the gap between germline ends came to 6 bases. The germline V gene encodes CDR1 LNHDA and CDR2 SQIVND (reference sequence). The full variable domain, in which reference TRBV19 and TRBJ1-1 provide the parts outside the CDR3, is DGGITQSPKYLFRKEGQNVTLSCEQNLNHDAMYWYRQDPGQGLRLIYYSQIVNDFQKGDIAEGYSVSREKKESFPLTVTSAQKNPTAFYLCASSTGLNTEAFFGQGTRLTVV.

V is TRBV27 and J is TRBJ2-1, with D perhaps TRBD2 (6 bases). With 3 bases removed from V and 6 bases from J, the gap between germline ends came to 9 bases. The CDR3 loop spans 13 amino acids. From germline, CDR1 is MNHEY and CDR2 SMNVEV (reference sequence). The CDR3 here is CASSLGTANEQFF. Written as DNA, the CDR3 is TGTGCCAGCAGTTTGGGGACTGCCAATGAGCAGTTCTTC.

The genes are TRBV7-9 and TRBJ1-1; D unresolved. The V gene lost 1 base and the J gene lost 3 bases, with 9 bases spanning the gap. Germline CDR1 reads SEHNR; CDR2 reads FQNEAQ (reference sequence). This CDR3 has 14 residues. DNA of the CDR3: TGTGCCAGCAGCTTAGAGGTAGGCCACACTGAAGCTTTCTTT. It codes for CASSLEVGHTEAFF. The variable domain in full, completed from reference TRBV7-9 and TRBJ1-1, reads DTGVSQNPRHKITKRGQNVTFRCDPISEHNRLYWYRQTLGQGPEFLTYFQNEAQLEKSRLLSDRFSAERPKGSFSTLEIQRTEQGDSAMYLCASSLEVGHTEAFFGQGTRLTVV.

The chain links TRBV5-4 to TRBJ1-2; the D is unclear. Per germline, CDR1 SGHNT and CDR2 YYREEE (reference sequence). This CDR3 is 12 amino acids long. V was clipped by 5 bases and J by 4 bases, with 9 bases between them. CDR3 region: CASSSDIYGYTF. The CDR3 nucleotides read TGTGCCAGCAGTTCTGACATCTATGGCTACACCTTC.

This chain joins TRBV18 and TRBJ2-5; TRBD1 aligns across 11 bases. CDR3 length: 15 residues. V gave up 0 bases and J gave up 4 bases; unmatched junction bases: 1. The germline V gene encodes CDR1 KGHSH and CDR2 LQKENI. The CDR3 DNA reads as TGTGCCAGCTCACCACCGGGACAGGGGGGAGAGACCCAGTACTTC. Protein product: CASSPPGQGGETQYF. The full variable domain, completed using reference TRBV18 and TRBJ2-5, is NAGVMQNPRHLVRRRGQEARLRCSPMKGHSHVYWYRQLPEEGLKFMVYLQKENIIDESGMPKERFSAEFPKEGPSILRIQQVVRGDSAAYFCASSPPGQGGETQYFGPGTRLLVL.